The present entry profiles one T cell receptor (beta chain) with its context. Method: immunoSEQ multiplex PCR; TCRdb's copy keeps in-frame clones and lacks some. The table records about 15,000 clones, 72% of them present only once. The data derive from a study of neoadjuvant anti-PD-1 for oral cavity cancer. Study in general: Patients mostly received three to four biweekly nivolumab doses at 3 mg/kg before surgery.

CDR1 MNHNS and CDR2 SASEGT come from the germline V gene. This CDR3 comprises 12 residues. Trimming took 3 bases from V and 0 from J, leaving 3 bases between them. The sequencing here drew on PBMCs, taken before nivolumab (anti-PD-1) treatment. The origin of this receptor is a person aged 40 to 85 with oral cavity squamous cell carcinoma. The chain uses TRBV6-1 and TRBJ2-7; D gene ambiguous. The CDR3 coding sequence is TGTGCCAGCAGTGATAGCTCCTACGAGCAGTACTTC. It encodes CASSDSSYEQYF.